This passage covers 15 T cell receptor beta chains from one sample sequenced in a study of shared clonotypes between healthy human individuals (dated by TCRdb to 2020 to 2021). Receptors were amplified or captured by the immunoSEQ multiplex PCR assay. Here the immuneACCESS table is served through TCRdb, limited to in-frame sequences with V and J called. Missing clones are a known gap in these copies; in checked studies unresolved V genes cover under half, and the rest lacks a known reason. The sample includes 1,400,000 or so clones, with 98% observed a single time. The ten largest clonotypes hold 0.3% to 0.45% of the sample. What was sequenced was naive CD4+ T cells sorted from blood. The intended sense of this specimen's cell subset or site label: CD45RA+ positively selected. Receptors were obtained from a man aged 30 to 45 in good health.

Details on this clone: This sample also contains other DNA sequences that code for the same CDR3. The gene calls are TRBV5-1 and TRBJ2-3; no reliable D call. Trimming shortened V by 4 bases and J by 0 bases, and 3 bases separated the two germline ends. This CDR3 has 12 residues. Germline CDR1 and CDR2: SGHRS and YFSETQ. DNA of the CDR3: TGCGCCAGCAGCCCAAGCACAGATACGCAGTATTTT. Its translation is CASSPSTDTQYF.

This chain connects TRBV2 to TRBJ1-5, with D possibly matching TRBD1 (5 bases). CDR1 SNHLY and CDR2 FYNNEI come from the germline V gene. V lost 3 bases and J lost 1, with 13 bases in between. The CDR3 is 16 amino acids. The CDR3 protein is CASSESQGGSNQPQHF. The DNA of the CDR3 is TGTGCCAGCAGTGAGAGTCAGGGAGGCAGCAATCAGCCCCAGCATTTT.

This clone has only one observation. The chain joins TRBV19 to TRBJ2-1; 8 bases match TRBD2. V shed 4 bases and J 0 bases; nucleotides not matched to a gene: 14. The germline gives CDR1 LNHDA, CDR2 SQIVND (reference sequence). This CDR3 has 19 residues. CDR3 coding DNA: TGTGCCAGTAGTAAGGACGCGGCGGGAGGTTTCAGCTCCTACAATGAGCAGTTCTTC. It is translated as CASSKDAAGGFSSYNEQFF. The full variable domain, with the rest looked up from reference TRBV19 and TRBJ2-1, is DGGITQSPKYLFRKEGQNVTLSCEQNLNHDAMYWYRQDPGQGLRLIYYSQIVNDFQKGDIAEGYSVSREKKESFPLTVTSAQKNPTAFYLCASSKDAAGGFSSYNEQFFGPGTRLTVL.

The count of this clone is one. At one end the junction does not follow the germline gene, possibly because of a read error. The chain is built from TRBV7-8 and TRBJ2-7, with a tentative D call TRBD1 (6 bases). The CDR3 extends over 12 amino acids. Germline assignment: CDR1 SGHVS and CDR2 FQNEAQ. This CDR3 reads CASSLAGVEQYF. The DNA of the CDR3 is TGTGCCAGCAGCCTAGCAGGGGTCGAGCAGTACTTC.

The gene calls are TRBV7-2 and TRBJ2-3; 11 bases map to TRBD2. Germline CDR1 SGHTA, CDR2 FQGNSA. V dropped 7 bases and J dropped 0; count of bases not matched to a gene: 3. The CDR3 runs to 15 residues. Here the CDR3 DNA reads TGTGCCAGCAACCCTAGCGGGAGGAGCACAGATACGCAGTATTTT. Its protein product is CASNPSGRSTDTQYF.

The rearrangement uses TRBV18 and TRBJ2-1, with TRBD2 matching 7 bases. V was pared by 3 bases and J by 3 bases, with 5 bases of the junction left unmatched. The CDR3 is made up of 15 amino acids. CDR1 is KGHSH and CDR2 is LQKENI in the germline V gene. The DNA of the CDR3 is TGTGCCAGCTCACCCGCGGGAGACGACTACAATGAGCAGTTCTTC. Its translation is CASSPAGDDYNEQFF.

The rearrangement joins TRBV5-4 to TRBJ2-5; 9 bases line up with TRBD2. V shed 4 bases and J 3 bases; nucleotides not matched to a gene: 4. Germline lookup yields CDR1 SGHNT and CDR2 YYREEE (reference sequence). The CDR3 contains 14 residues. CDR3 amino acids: CASSTLAGKETQYF. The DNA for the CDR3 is TGTGCCAGCAGCACCCTAGCGGGGAAAGAGACCCAGTACTTC.

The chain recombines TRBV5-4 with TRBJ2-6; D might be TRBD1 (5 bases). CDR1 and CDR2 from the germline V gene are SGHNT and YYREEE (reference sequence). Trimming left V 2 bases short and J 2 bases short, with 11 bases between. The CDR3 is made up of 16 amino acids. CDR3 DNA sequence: TGTGCCAGCAGCTTTTCAGGGAAAGCTGGGGCCAACGTCCTGACTTTC. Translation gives CASSFSGKAGANVLTF. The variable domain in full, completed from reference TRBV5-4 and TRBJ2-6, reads ETGVTQSPTHLIKTRGQQVTLRCSSQSGHNTVSWYQQALGQGPQFIFQYYREEENGRGNFPPRFSGLQFPNYSSELNVNALELDDSALYLCASSFSGKAGANVLTFGAGSRLTVL.

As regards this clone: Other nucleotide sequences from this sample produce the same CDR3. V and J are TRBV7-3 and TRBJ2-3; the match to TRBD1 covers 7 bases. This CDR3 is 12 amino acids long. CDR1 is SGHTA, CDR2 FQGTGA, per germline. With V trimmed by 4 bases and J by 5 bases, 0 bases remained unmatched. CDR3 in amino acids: CASSSGGDTQYF. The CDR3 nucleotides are TGTGCCAGCAGCTCAGGGGGAGATACGCAGTATTTT.

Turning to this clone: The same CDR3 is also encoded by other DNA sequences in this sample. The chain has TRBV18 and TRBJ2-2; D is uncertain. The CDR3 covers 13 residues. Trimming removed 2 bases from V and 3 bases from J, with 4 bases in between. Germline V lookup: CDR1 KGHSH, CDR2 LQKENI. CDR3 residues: CASSPRYTGELFF. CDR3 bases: TGTGCCAGCTCACCAAGGTACACCGGGGAGCTGTTTTTT.

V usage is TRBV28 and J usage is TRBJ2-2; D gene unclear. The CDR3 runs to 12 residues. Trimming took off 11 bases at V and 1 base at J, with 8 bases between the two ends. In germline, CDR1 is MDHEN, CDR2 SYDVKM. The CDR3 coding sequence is TGTGCCTCCTTCGGGAACACCGGGGAGCTGTTTTTT. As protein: CASFGNTGELFF.

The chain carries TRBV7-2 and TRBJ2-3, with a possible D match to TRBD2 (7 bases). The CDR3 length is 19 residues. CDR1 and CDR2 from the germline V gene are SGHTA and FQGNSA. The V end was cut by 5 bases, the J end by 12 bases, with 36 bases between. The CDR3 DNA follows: TGTGCCAGCAGCGTCAACCACCCACTAGCGACACCACAACGGGGGACACAGTATTTT. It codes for CASSVNHPLATPQRGTQYF.

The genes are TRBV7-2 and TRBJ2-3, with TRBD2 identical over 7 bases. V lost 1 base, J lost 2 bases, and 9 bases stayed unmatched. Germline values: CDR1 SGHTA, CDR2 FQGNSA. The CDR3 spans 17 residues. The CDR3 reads CASSLVSGILLTDTQYF. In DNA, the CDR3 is TGTGCCAGCAGCTTAGTAAGCGGGATCTTGCTCACAGATACGCAGTATTTT.

For the CDR3, the DNA is TGCGCCAGCAGTCACCTCCGGAGAGGGAGGTATGAGGACGAGCAGTACTTC. Amino acid sequence: CASSHLRRGRYEDEQYF. The chain is built from TRBV23-1 and TRBJ2-7, with a possible D match to TRBD2 (6 bases). TRBV23-1 is marked as an open reading frame, function uncertain. This CDR3 comprises 17 residues. The V gene lost 3 bases and the J gene lost 5 bases, with 23 bases spanning the gap.

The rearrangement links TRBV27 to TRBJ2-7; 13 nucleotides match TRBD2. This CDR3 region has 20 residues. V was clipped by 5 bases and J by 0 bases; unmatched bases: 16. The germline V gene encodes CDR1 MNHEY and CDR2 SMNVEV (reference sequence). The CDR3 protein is CASSARRRGLAGSSSYEQYF. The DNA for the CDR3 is TGTGCCAGCAGTGCCCGTCGGCGGGGACTAGCGGGATCCAGCTCCTACGAGCAGTACTTC.